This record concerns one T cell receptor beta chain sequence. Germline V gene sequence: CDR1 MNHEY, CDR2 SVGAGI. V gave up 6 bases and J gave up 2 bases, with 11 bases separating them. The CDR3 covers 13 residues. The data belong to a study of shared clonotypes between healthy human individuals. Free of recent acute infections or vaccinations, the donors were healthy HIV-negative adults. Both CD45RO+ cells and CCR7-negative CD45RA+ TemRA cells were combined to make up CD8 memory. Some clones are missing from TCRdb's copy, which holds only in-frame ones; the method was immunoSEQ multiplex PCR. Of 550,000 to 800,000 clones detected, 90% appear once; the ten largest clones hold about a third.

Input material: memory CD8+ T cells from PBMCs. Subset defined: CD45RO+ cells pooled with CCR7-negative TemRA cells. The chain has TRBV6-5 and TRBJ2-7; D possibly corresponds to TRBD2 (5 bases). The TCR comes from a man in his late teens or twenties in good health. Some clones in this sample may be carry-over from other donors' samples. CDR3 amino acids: CASRDGITYEQYF. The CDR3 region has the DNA TGTGCCAGCAGAGACGGGATAACCTACGAGCAGTACTTC.